This paragraph reports one TCR beta chain. From the reads, TCRdb called clonotypes with MiXCR, one entry per CDR3 protein. The table includes fewer than 300,000 distinct CDR3 sequences, about 23% detected once. The data belong to a study of T cell repertoires in cytomegalovirus infection. From germline, CDR1 is LNHDA and CDR2 SQIVND (reference sequence). The length of the CDR3 is 15 residues. The V gene lost 6 bases and the J gene lost 6 bases, with 15 bases spanning the gap. Sequencing was performed on PBMCs. The rearrangement joins TRBV19 to TRBJ1-6; D is perhaps TRBD1 (5 bases). This TCR came from a human donor in good health (CMV status not recorded). Some clones in this sample may be carry-over from other donors' samples. The CDR3 nucleotides are TGTGCCAGTAGCTCCGGGACGGCCACTAATTCACCCCTCCACTTT. Protein product: CASSSGTATNSPLHF.